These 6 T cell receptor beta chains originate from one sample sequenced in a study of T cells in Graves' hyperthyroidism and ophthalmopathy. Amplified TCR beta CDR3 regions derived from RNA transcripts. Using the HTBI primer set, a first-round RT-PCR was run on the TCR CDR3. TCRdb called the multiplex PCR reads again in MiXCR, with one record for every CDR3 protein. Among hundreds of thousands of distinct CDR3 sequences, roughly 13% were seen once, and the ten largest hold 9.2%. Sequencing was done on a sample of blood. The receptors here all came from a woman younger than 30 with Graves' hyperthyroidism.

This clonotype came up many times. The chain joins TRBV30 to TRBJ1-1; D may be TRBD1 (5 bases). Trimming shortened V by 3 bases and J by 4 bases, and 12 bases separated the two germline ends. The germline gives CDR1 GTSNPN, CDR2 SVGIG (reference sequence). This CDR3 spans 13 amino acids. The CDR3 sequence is CAWRARETTEAFF. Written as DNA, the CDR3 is TGTGCCTGGAGGGCCAGGGAAACCACTGAAGCTTTCTTT.

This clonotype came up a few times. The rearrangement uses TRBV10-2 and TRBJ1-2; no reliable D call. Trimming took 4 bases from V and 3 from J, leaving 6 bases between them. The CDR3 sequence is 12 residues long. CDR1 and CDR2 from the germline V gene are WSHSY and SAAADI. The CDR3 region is CASSVWDYGYTF. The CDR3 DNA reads TGCGCCAGCAGTGTCTGGGACTATGGCTACACCTTC.

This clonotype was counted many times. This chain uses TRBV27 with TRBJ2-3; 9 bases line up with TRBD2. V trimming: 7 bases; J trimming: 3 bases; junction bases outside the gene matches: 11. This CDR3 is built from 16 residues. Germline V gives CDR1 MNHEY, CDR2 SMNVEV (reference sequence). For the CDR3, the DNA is TGTGCCAGCAAGAGTCGGCTAGCGGGGTGGACAGATACGCAGTATTTT. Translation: CASKSRLAGWTDTQYF.

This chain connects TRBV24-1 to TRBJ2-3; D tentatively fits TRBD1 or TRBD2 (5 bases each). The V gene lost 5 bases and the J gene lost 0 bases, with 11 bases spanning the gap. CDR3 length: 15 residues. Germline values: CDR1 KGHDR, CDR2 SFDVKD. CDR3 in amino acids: CATSGSGASTDTQYF. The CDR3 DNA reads TGTGCCACCAGTGGATCCGGGGCTAGCACAGATACGCAGTATTTT.

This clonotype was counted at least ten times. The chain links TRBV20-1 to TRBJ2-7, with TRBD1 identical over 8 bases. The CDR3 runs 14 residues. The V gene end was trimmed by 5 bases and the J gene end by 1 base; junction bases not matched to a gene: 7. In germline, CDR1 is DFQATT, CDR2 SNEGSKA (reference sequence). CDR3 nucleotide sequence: TGCAGTGCTTCGGACAGGGTTGGATCCTACGAGCAGTACTTC. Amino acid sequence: CSASDRVGSYEQYF.

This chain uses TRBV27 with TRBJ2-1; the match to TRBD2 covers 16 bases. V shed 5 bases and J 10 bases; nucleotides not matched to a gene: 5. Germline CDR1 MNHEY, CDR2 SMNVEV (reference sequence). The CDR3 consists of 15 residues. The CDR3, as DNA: TGTGCCAGCAGTCCCGGGACTAGCGGGAGGGGGGAGCAGTTCTTC. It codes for CASSPGTSGRGEQFF.